The clone carrying this TCR beta chain occurred a few times. This entry is derived from a study of T cell responses to AZD1222 COVID-19 vaccine. The CDR3 sequence is 15 residues long. J was trimmed by 4 bases and V by 7 bases; bases with no gene match: 14. The germline V gene encodes CDR1 SGHRS and CDR2 YFSETQ. TCRdb's table, derived via immunoSEQ multiplex PCR, lists solely in-frame clones and lacks some. The table shows about 120,000 clones, with less than 90% occurring only once. Material: peripheral blood, obtained on day 0 of AZD1222 vaccination. The clonotype was recovered from an adult in good health. This chain uses TRBV5-1 with TRBJ2-7; 7 bases align to TRBD2. The CDR3, as DNA: TGCGCCAGCGGATCGGGGGGATCCGGGGGGTACGAGCAGTACTTC. This encodes CASGSGGSGGYEQYF.